The rows below give T cell receptor beta chains drawn from one sample of a study of blood T cells in healthy people across ages. MiXCR was run by TCRdb on the 5' RACE reads, yielding one entry per CDR3 protein. The table has 800,000 or so distinct CDR3 sequences, 20% to 25% seen once. This same sample was also taken into another study, of T cells of mothers and their children.

The sequenced material came from blood. These receptors were collected from a boy younger than 18 in good health. CDR3s include the opening cysteine and the closing phenylalanine or tryptophan. Fields, in order: V gene, J gene, clone size, D gene, CDR3 DNA, CDR3 protein. A D gene is named only where the DNA matches it firmly. Where a row states a size, it is once, few, many or the class of an expanded clone; other rows omit it.

TRBV4-3	TRBJ2-3	-	TRBD1	TGCGCCAGCAGCCAAGTTCCGACGGCGCAGGGGGCAGATACGCAGTATTTT	CASSQVPTAQGADTQYF
TRBV5-1	TRBJ2-5	-	TRBD2	TGCGCCAGCACCATGACTAGCGGGGGTCAAGAGACCCAGTACTTC	CASTMTSGGQETQYF
TRBV7-9	TRBJ2-1	few	-	TGTGCCAGCAGCTTGATGGGGGGCCCCTACAATGAGCAGTTCTTC	CASSLMGGPYNEQFF
TRBV5-5	TRBJ2-5	-	-	TGTGCCAGCAGCGCGCGCGTTGCCGGGGAGACCCAGTACTTC	CASSARVAGETQYF
TRBV27	TRBJ2-7	few	TRBD1	TGTGCCAGCAGAGGGACAGGGCACGAGCAGTACTTC	CASRGTGHEQYF
TRBV15	TRBJ1-5	few	-	TGTGCCACCAGCAGTCTTCAACAGGGACGAGGCAATCAGCCCCGGCATTTT	CATSSLQQGRGNQPRHF
TRBV6-5	TRBJ2-5	-	-	TGTGCCAGCAGTTATCGCTTAGGTCGGGCATACCAAGAGACCCAGTACTTC	CASSYRLGRAYQETQYF
TRBV5-6	TRBJ2-1	few	TRBD2	TGTGCCAGCAGCCCCCAGTTGCGGGAGGGGTTCTACAATGAGCAGTTCTTC	CASSPQLREGFYNEQFF
TRBV7-9	TRBJ2-7	-	TRBD2	TGTGCCAGCAGCTCTGTTAGCGGGGGTACCCGCTCCTACGAGCAGTACTTC	CASSSVSGGTRSYEQYF
TRBV27	TRBJ2-1	-	-	TGTGCCAGCAGTTTATTTACAGGCGACAATGAGCAGTTCTTC	CASSLFTGDNEQFF
TRBV7-9	TRBJ2-3	once	-	TGTGCCAGCAGCCCTAGGGCCGTGATCACAGATACGCAGTGTTTT	CASSPRAVITDTQCF
TRBV3-1	TRBJ2-5	-	TRBD2	TGTGCCAGCAGCACGACTAGCGTTATCGAAGAGACCCAGTACTTC	CASSTTSVIEETQYF
TRBV15	TRBJ1-4	-	-	TGTGCCACCAGCAGGTCTCCCGGGACACGCGGTGAAAAACTGTTTTTT	CATSRSPGTRGEKLFF
TRBV29-1	TRBJ1-1	-	-	TGCAGCGTTGTAGTTCCTCTGAGCACTGAAGCTTTCTTT	CSVVVPLSTEAFF
TRBV5-1	TRBJ2-5	many	-	TGTGCCAGCAGTTTATTAGGACAAGAGACCCAGTACTTC	CASSLLGQETQYF
TRBV9	TRBJ2-3	few	-	TGTGCCAGCAGCGCCTCTGGGGCTTCCATCCCCGATACGCAGTATTTT	CASSASGASIPDTQYF
TRBV29-1	TRBJ1-1	few	-	TGCAGCATAAAAGAGGGGAACACTGAAGCTTTCTTT	CSIKEGNTEAFF
TRBV11-2	TRBJ1-6	-	-	TGTGCCAGCAGCTTAGACAGGGTAGCGATTTCACCCCTCCACTTT	CASSLDRVAISPLHF
TRBV4-3	TRBJ2-7	few	-	TGCGCCAGCAGCCAAGATGGAGGGGGGGTTTCCTACGAGCAGTACTTC	CASSQDGGGVSYEQYF
TRBV6-5	TRBJ1-3	-	-	TGTGCCAGCAGTTACTCGACCGCCAATCGAAACACCATATATTTT	CASSYSTANRNTIYF
TRBV2	TRBJ2-2	-	-	TGTGCCAGCAGTGCGAACCCCGGGGAGCTGTTTTTT	CASSANPGELFF
TRBV5-8	TRBJ2-5	-	-	TGTGCCAGCAGCTTGGAAAGGGGCCAAGAGACCCAGTACTTC	CASSLERGQETQYF
TRBV4-2	TRBJ2-4	few	-	TGTGCCAGCAGCCAACAGTTAGGGACGCTAGCCAAAAACATTCAGTACTTC	CASSQQLGTLAKNIQYF
TRBV5-1	TRBJ2-7	few	TRBD2	TGCGCCAGCAGGGGACTAGGGCACTACGAGCAGTACTTC	CASRGLGHYEQYF
TRBV24-1	TRBJ2-3	-	-	TGTGTCACCAGTGATCCCCGGGGTCGAAGCGGGTTCACAGATACGCAGTATTTT	CVTSDPRGRSGFTDTQYF